What follows is one T cell receptor (beta chain) and its context. This record comes from a study of shared T cell receptors in the human thymus. Sequencing was performed with immunoSEQ multiplex PCR; in TCRdb, only in-frame clones are kept and a portion is missing. The sample consists of some 660,000 clones, about 90% of them appearing once. The J segment lost 7 bases and the V segment lost 3 bases, leaving 24 bases of the junction unmatched. This CDR3 has 21 amino acids. Germline lookup yields CDR1 MDHEN and CDR2 SYDVKM. These sequences were also reported in another study, on human thymus T cells. That study reports: Infants served as donors; they were healthy and Finnish and were having corrective surgery for congenital heart defects. Resected material from corrective heart surgery provided the thymus tissue analysed. Blood and thymic repertoires both appeared biased in V and J gene usage. Related work found strong thymic repertoire overlap between unrelated individuals.

This clonotype was sampled from a boy younger than two with a congenital heart defect. The V and J genes are TRBV28 and TRBJ2-1, with 10 bases that match TRBD2. The sample comprised thymocytes. CDR3 DNA sequence: TGTGCCAGCAGTTTTCTATCCAGGACTGCTAAACTAGCGGGGATGGGGAATGAGCAGTTCTTC. Protein product: CASSFLSRTAKLAGMGNEQFF. Looking up the rest from reference TRBV28 and TRBJ2-1 gives the full variable domain: DVKVTQSSRYLVKRTGEKVFLECVQDMDHENMFWYRQDPGLGLRLIYFSYDVKMKEKGDIPEGYSVSREKKERFSLILESASTNQTSMYLCASSFLSRTAKLAGMGNEQFFGPGTRLTVL.